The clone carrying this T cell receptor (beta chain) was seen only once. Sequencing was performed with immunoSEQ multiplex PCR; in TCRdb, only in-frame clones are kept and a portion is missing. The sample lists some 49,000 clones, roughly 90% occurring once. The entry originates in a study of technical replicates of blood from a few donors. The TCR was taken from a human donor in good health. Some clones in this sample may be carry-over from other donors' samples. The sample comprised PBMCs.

Written as DNA, the CDR3 is TGTGCCAGCAGCGTAGTGAGCCTAGCGGGGGGGCCACAGACCCAGTACTTC. Translated, it gives CASSVVSLAGGPQTQYF. The chain joins TRBV9 to TRBJ2-5; the match to TRBD2 covers 12 bases. This CDR3 is 17 amino acids long. V shed 0 bases, J shed 6 bases, and the junction held 9 bases outside the gene matches. Germline CDR1 reads SGDLS; CDR2 reads YYNGEE.